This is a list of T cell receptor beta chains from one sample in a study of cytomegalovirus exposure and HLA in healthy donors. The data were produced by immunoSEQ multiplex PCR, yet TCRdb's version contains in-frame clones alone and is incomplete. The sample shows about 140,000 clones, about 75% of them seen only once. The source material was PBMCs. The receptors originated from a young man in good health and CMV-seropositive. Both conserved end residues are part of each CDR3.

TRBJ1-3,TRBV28,CASSPPRQGVSGNTIYF
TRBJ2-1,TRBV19,CASSKGQGRVNEQFF
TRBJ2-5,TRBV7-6,CASSTGNQETQYF
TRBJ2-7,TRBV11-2,CASSLPGSRYEQYF
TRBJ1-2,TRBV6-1,CASSEQGYGYTF
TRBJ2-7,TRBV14,CASSQALGNRKTYEQYF
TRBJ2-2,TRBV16,CASSQWAGRPGELFF
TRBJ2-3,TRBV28,CASSFTGSGPTDTQYF
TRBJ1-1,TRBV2,CASSWGGTEAFF
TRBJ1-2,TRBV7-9,CASSSSGQGPLGYTF
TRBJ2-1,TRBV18,CASSPRAAYNEQFF
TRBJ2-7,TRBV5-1,CASSRLPRHEQYF
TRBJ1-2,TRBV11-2,CASSHYNSGVYGYTF
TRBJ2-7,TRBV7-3,CASSLGGGMNEQYF
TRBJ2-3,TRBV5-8,CASSGRLRVEDTQYF
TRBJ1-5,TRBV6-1,CASSDPDRASNQPQHF
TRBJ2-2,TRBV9,CASSTATGTNTGELFF
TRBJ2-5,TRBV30,CAWGGAGRWETQYF
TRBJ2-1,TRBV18,CASSPLPGTSGLYNEQFF
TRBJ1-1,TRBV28,CASTPLNTEAFF
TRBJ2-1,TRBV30,CAWSPDRASYNEQFF
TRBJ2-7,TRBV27,CASRPHEAGDYEQYF
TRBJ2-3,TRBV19,CASSISPERVSTDTQYF
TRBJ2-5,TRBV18,CASSQGVTGRETQYF
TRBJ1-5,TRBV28,CASSLAHRASQPQHF
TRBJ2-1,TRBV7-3,CASREASLNEQFF
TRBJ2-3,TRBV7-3,CASSSPDRVQYF
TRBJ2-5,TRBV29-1,CSVEATSGRNRETQYF
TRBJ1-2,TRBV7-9,CASGRSNYGYTF
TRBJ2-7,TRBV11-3,CASSSHQRARSYEQYF
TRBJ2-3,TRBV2,CASSVGTNTDTQYF
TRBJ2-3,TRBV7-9,CASSPGLTSTDTQYF
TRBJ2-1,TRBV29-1,CSVKGTSGGNEQFF
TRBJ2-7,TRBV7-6,CASSPRSIYEQYF
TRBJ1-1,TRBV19,CASSPAFTEAFF
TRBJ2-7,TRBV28,CASRMTGYISYEQYF
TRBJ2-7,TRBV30,CAWKREGDYEQYF
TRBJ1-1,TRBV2,CASRTGVGGRTEAFF
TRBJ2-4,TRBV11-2,CASSSPGQGAWYF
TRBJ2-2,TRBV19,CASIGGYTGELFF
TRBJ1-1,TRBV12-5,CASVLGTGGSEAFF
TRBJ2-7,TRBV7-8,CASSSHRDRGSYEQYF
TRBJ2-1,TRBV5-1,CASRLAGWSYNEQFF
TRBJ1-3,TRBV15,CATSSTLTGNTIYF
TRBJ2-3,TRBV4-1,CASSQGLAGGETDTQYF
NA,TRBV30,CAWRYPGQGYEQYF
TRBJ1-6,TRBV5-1,CASSLEGDSPLHF
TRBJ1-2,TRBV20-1,CSAPYGYTF
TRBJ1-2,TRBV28,CASSRAPRSGGYTF
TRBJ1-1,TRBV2,CAIEMGSGLWGAFF
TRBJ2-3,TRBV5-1,CASSLGFAGGNTDTQYF
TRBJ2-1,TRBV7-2,CASSLGGRSNEQFF
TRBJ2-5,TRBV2,CATQKPQGEPQLKTQYF
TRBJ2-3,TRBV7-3,CASSLMGAADTQYF
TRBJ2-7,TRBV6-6,CASSPESYEQYF
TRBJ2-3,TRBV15,CATGTGGPDTQYF
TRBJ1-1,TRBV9,CASSMRQGPMNTEAFF
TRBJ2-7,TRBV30,CAWGSGSLSYEQYF